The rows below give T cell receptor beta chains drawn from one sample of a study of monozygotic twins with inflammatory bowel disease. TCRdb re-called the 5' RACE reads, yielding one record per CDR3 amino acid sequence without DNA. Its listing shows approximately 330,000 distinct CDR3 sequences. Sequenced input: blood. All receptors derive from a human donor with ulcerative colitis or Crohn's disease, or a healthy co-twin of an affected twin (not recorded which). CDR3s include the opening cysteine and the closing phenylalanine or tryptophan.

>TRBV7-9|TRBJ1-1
CASSLEVSEAFF
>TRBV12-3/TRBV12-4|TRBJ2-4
CASSLFGLAGVVSGAKNIQYF
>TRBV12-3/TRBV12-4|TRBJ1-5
CASSFDRGHQPQHF
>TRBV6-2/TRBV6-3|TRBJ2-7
CASSFRDRSYEQYF
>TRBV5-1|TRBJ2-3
CASSSNPGQKQYF
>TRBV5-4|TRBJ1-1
CASSLGAVGQNTEAFF
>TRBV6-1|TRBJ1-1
CASSEAWVEAFF
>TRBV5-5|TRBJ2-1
CASSLVTSTEQFF
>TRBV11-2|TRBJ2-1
CASSQRRLAATNNEQFF
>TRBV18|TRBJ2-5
CASSPGQGETQYF
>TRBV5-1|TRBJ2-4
CASSFTGEGSIQYF
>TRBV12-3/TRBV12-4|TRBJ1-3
CASSSLQGSGNTIYF
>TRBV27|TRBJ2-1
CASCHPYNEQFF
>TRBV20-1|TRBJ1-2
CSARASQFNYGYTF
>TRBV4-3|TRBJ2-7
CASSQDHGQGASEQYF
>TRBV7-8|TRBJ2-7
CASSLYVTGGTYEQYF
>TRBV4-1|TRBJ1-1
CASSQVENTEAFF
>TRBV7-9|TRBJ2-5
CASSLGSAGGHETQYF
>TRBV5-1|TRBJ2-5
CASSPERQLETQYF
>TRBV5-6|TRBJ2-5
CASSLEAGGVETQYF
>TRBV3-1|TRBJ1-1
CASSQDWPGPNTEAFF
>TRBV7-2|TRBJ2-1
CASSPGVAAEYNEQFF
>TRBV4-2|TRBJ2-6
CASSQEDRGSVLTF
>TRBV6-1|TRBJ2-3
CAASYGGASGDTQYF
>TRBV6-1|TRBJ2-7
CASRKSGDPNYEQYF
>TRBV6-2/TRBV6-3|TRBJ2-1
CASSYYTDSHNEQFF
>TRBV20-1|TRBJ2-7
CSARRTDEQYF
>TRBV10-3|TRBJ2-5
CAIPGTGAWWTHQETQYF
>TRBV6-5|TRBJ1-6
CASQGNNSPLHF
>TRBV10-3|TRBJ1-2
CAISERQGSSMNYGYTF
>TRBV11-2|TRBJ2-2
CASSFLAGGSGELFF
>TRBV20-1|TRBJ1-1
CSARDPGKAMNTEAFF
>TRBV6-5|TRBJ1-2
CAVSRGTNYGYTF
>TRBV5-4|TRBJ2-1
CASKTTSGSYNEQFF
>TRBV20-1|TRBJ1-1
CSAREGTGLVAFF
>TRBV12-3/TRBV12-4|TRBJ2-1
CASSPGTSGKNEQFF
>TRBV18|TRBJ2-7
CASSPIGQNEQYF
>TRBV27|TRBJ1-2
CASSPGQGPSYGYTF
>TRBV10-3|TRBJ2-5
CAISPTPTGLETQYF
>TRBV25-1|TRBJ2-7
CASSVSGGLKYEQYF
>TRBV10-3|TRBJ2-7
CATQGLAGGGTYEQYF
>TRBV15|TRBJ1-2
CATSRGGTGYGYTF